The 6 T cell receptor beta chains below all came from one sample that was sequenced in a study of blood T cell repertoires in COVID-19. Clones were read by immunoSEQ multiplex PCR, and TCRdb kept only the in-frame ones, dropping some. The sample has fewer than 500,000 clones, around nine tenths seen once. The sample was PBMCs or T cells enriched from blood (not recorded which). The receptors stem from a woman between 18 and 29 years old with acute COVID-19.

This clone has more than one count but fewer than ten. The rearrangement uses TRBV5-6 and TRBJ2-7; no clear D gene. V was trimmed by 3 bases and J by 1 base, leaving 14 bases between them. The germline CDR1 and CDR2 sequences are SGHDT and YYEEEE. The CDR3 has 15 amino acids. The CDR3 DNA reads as TGTGCCAGCAGCTCGCCGCCTAACGGGTCCTACGAGCAGTACTTC. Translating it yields CASSSPPNGSYEQYF.

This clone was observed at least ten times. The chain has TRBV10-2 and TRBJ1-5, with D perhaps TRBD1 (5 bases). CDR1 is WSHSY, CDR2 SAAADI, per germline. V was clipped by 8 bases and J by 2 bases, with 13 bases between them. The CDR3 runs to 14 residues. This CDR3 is CASRSAGRNQPQHF. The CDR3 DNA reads TGCGCCAGCCGTTCGGCGGGGCGCAATCAGCCCCAGCATTTT.

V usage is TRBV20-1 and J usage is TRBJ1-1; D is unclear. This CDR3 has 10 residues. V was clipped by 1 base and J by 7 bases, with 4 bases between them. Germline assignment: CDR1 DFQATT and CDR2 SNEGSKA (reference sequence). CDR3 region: CSARVVEAFF. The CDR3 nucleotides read TGCAGTGCTAGAGTAGTTGAAGCTTTCTTT.

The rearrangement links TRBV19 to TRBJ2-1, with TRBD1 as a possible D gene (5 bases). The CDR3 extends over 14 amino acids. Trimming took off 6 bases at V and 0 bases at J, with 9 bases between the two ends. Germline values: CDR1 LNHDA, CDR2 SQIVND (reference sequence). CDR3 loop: CASRGDHSYNEQFF. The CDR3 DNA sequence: TGTGCCAGTAGAGGGGATCACTCCTACAATGAGCAGTTCTTC.

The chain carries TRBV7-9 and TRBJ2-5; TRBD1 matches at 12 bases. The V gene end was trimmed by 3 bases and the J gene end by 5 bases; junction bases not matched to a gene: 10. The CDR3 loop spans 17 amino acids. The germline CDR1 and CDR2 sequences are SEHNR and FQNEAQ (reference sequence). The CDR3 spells CASSLGQGALPTETQYF. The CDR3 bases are TGTGCCAGCAGCTTGGGACAGGGGGCGCTTCCGACGGAGACCCAGTACTTC.

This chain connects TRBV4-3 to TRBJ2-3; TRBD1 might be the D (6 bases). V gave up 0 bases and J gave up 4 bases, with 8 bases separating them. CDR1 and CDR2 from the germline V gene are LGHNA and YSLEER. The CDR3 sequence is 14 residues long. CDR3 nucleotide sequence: TGCGCCAGCAGCCAAGAGAGGACAGCAGATACGCAGTATTTT. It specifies CASSQERTADTQYF.